One sample yielded the 9 T cell receptor beta chains listed below, sequenced in a study of identical twins. Via MiXCR, TCRdb re-called the 5' RACE reads, giving one row per CDR3 protein. The table includes about 890,000 distinct CDR3 sequences, about 12% detected once. The sample was also linked to a second study, of yellow fever vaccine responses in identical twins.

Sequencing used PBMCs. These receptors came from a woman aged 18-30 years in good health.

The genes are TRBV4-2 and TRBJ1-4, with TRBD1 matching 9 bases. The CDR3 is made up of 15 amino acids. V lost 1 base and J lost 8; bases outside the gene matches: 5. The germline V gene encodes CDR1 LGHNA and CDR2 YNFKEQ. The CDR3 here is CASSQGVQGAEKLFF. CDR3 in DNA: TGTGCCAGCAGCCAAGGGGTACAGGGGGCCGAAAAACTGTTTTTT.

This clonotype has a count of ten or more. The chain is built from TRBV5-1 and TRBJ2-1, with TRBD1 matching over 10 bases. The CDR3 totals 15 residues. The V gene's germline CDR1 is SGHRS and CDR2 YFSETQ. Unmatched junction bases numbered 5, after V lost 3 bases and J lost 5 bases. Here the CDR3 reads CASSWGDRGNNEQFF. In nucleotides, the CDR3 is TGCGCCAGCAGCTGGGGGGACAGGGGAAACAATGAGCAGTTCTTC.

J is TRBJ1-6 and V is TRBV5-5, with a tentative D call TRBD1 (6 bases). The V end was cut by 4 bases, the J end by 7 bases, with 15 bases between. This CDR3 region has 15 residues. In germline, CDR1 is SGHKS, CDR2 YYEKEE (reference sequence). This CDR3 reads CASSQIDRWNSPLHF. The CDR3 region has the DNA TGTGCCAGCAGCCAGATAGACAGGTGGAATTCACCCCTCCACTTT.

There are many counts of this clonotype. The V call is TRBV12-3 or TRBV12-4, the J call TRBJ2-5, with a tentative D call TRBD2 (7 bases). V was shortened by 7 bases and J by 5 bases, with 17 bases between the two germline ends. The CDR3 runs 14 residues. The DNA for the CDR3 is TGTGCCAGCACGGCGGGGGCTACTGGGGAGACCCAGTACTTC. Translating it yields CASTAGATGETQYF.

This clonotype was detected many times. V and J are TRBV11-2 and TRBJ1-4; D is perhaps TRBD1 (5 bases). Germline V gene data show CDR1 as SGHAT and CDR2 as FQNNGV. V dropped 3 bases and J dropped 7 bases, with 9 bases sitting between them. This CDR3 region has 13 residues. The CDR3 region has the DNA TGTGCCAGCAGCTTCAGGGTTGCTGAAAAACTGTTTTTT. Its translation: CASSFRVAEKLFF. Full variable domain (rest looked up from reference TRBV11-2 and TRBJ1-4): EAGVAQSPRYKIIEKRQSVAFWCNPISGHATLYWYQQILGQGPKLLIQFQNNGVVDDSQLPKDRFSAERLKGVDSTLKIQPAKLEDSAVYLCASSFRVAEKLFFGSGTQLSVL.

The rearrangement links TRBV20-1 to TRBJ2-1; 11 nucleotides align to TRBD2. Germline trimming cut 6 bases from V and 8 bases from J; bases unmatched to any gene: 6. The CDR3 contains 13 residues. Per germline, CDR1 DFQATT and CDR2 SNEGSKA (reference sequence). The CDR3 DNA is TGCAGTGCACATAGCGGGAGGGCCTATGAGCAGTTCTTC. This sequence encodes CSAHSGRAYEQFF.

This clonotype was observed a handful of times. The rearrangement links TRBV15 to TRBJ2-2; tentatively, D is TRBD1 (5 bases). CDR1 and CDR2 (germline): LNHNV, YYDKDF (reference sequence). The CDR3 runs 17 residues. V was clipped by 5 bases and J by 0 bases, with 16 bases between them. CDR3 amino acids: CATSGLDSAANTGELFF. The CDR3 DNA sequence: TGTGCCACCAGCGGCTTAGACAGCGCCGCGAACACCGGGGAGCTGTTTTTT.

V usage is TRBV27 and J usage is TRBJ2-1; TRBD2 agrees at 9 bases. V lost 4 bases and J lost 8; bases outside the gene matches: 9. The CDR3 length is 15 residues. Germline loops: CDR1 MNHEY, CDR2 SMNVEV (reference sequence). This CDR3 is CASSSLGLAGYEQFF. CDR3 DNA sequence: TGTGCCAGCAGTTCCCTGGGCCTAGCGGGATATGAGCAGTTCTTC.

This clonotype was found a few times. The chain uses TRBV12-3 or TRBV12-4 and TRBJ2-1; a possible D gene is TRBD2 (5 bases). V lost 6 bases and J lost 8, with 14 bases in between. The CDR3 consists of 13 residues. The CDR3 loop reads CASRPRERHEQFF. Written as DNA, the CDR3 is TGTGCCAGCAGACCTAGGGAGCGCCATGAGCAGTTCTTC.